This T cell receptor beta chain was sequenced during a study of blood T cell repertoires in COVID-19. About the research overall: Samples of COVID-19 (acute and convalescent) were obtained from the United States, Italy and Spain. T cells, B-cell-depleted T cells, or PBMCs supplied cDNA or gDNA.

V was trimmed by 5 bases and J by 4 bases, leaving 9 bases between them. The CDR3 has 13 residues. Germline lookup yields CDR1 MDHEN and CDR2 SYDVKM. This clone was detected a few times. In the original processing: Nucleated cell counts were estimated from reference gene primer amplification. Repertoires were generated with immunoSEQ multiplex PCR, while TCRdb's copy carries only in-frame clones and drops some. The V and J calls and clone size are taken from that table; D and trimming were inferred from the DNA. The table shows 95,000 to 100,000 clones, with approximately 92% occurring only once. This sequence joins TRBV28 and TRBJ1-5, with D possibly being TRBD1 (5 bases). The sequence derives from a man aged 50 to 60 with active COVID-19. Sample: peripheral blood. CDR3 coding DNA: TGTGCCAGCAGTGCGCAGGGTAATCAGCCCCAGCATTTT. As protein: CASSAQGNQPQHF. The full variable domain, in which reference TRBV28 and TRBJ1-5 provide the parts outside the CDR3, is DVKVTQSSRYLVKRTGEKVFLECVQDMDHENMFWYRQDPGLGLRLIYFSYDVKMKEKGDIPEGYSVSREKKERFSLILESASTNQTSMYLCASSAQGNQPQHFGDGTRLSIL.